The 32 T cell receptor beta chains below come from one sample, sequenced in a study of blood T cell repertoires in COVID-19. The data were produced by immunoSEQ multiplex PCR, yet TCRdb's version contains in-frame clones alone and is incomplete. The sample yields fewer than 200,000 clones, approximately 79% seen once. The specimen sequenced was peripheral blood. All receptors come from a woman older than 75 with acute or convalescent COVID-19.

The rearrangement uses TRBV15 and TRBJ2-7; 11 positions match TRBD1. CDR3 length: 17 residues. CDR1 LNHNV and CDR2 YYDKDF come from the germline V gene (reference sequence). V dropped 1 base and J dropped 0; count of bases not matched to a gene: 5. The CDR3 DNA reads as TGTGCCACCAGCAGAGTAGGACAGGGGGCGGGCTCCTACGAGCAGTACTTC. Translation: CATSRVGQGAGSYEQYF.

The chain combines TRBV7-2 with TRBJ2-3; the match to TRBD2 covers 13 bases. The V and J ends lost 5 bases and 3 bases, in that order; junction bases with no gene match: 2. CDR3 length equals 15 residues. Germline CDR1 and CDR2: SGHTA and FQGNSA. Here the CDR3 DNA reads TGTGCCAGCAGCCGGACTAGCGGGAGAACAGATACGCAGTATTTT. Residues: CASSRTSGRTDTQYF.

In its sample, this clone was seen a few times. V usage is TRBV9 and J usage is TRBJ2-5; a weak D match, TRBD1 (5 bases). The CDR3 is 14 amino acids. The germline V gene has CDR1 SGDLS and CDR2 YYNGEE. V lost 0 bases, J lost 2 bases, and 8 bases lay in between. The CDR3 DNA reads as TGTGCCAGCAGCGTAGGTAGGGGTCAAGAGACCCAGTACTTC. This encodes CASSVGRGQETQYF.

CDR3 region: CASSYATTGGTQYF. The CDR3 nucleotides are TGTGCCAGCAGTTACGCCACCACGGGTGGTACGCAGTATTTT. V usage is TRBV6-5 and J usage is TRBJ2-3; D gene ambiguous. Germline CDR1 MNHEY, CDR2 SVGAGI. V was clipped by 2 bases and J by 8 bases, with 14 bases between them. This CDR3 has 14 residues.

The chain has TRBV27 and TRBJ2-1; TRBD2 matches at 13 bases. The CDR3 has 16 amino acids. Trimming at V came to 5 bases and at J to 7 bases, leaving 8 bases not matched to a gene. Germline V lookup: CDR1 MNHEY, CDR2 SMNVEV (reference sequence). The DNA for the CDR3 is TGTGCCAGCAGTCTCGGACTAGCGGGAGTTTTAAATGAGCAGTTCTTC. Translated: CASSLGLAGVLNEQFF.

The chain carries TRBV19 and TRBJ1-5; D perhaps matches TRBD1 (5 bases). The CDR3 totals 16 residues. Germline V gene sequence: CDR1 LNHDA, CDR2 SQIVND (reference sequence). V was cut by 4 bases and J by 5 bases, with 18 bases left in between. CDR3 residues: CASSTQHWGGDQPQHF. Here the CDR3 DNA reads TGTGCCAGTAGTACCCAACATTGGGGGGGGGATCAGCCCCAGCATTTT.

This clone was picked up a small number of times. The CDR3 spells CASSRGLAGSVDTQYF. The CDR3 DNA reads as TGTGCCAGCAGCCGAGGACTAGCGGGCTCCGTAGATACGCAGTATTTT. This chain connects TRBV7-8 to TRBJ2-3; the match to TRBD2 covers 11 bases. V trimming: 5 bases; J trimming: 5 bases; junction bases outside the gene matches: 9. Germline CDR1 SGHVS, CDR2 FQNEAQ. The CDR3 consists of 16 residues.

This clone was seen once. The gene calls are TRBV6-1 and TRBJ2-5; tentatively, D is TRBD2 (5 bases). V was pared by 2 bases and J by 10 bases, with 20 bases between. The CDR3 has 15 residues. Germline loops: CDR1 MNHNS, CDR2 SASEGT. CDR3 in amino acids: CASSEMVAAEAGQYF. Written as DNA, the CDR3 is TGTGCCAGCAGTGAAATGGTAGCCGCGGAGGCGGGCCAGTACTTC.

The genes are TRBV28 and TRBJ2-1, with 9 bases that match TRBD2. CDR1 is MDHEN, CDR2 SYDVKM, per germline. V shed 10 bases, J shed 4 bases, and the junction held 5 bases outside the gene matches. This CDR3 comprises 13 residues. CDR3 sequence reads: CATRTSVYNEQFF. The DNA for the CDR3 is TGTGCCACCAGGACTAGCGTGTACAATGAGCAGTTCTTC.

The chain has TRBV7-2 and TRBJ1-1, with 7 bases that match TRBD1. Germline V gene sequence: CDR1 SGHTA, CDR2 FQGNSA. This CDR3 contains 14 residues. V was clipped by 5 bases and J by 4 bases; unmatched bases: 7. The CDR3: CASSPTTGATEAFF. CDR3 in DNA: TGTGCCAGCAGCCCTACTACAGGGGCCACTGAAGCTTTCTTT.

The chain joins TRBV19 to TRBJ2-3; TRBD2 agrees at 12 bases. Germline loops: CDR1 LNHDA, CDR2 SQIVND (reference sequence). The CDR3 has 16 residues. V trimming: 3 bases; J trimming: 5 bases; junction bases outside the gene matches: 6. CDR3 region: CASSIWTSGIQDTQYF. CDR3 coding DNA: TGTGCCAGTAGTATTTGGACTAGCGGGATTCAAGATACGCAGTATTTT.

The gene calls are TRBV3-1 (or the pseudogene TRBV3-2) and TRBJ2-1; 11 bases align to TRBD2. From germline, CDR1 is LGHDT and CDR2 YNNKEL (reference sequence). With V trimmed by 4 bases and J by 7 bases, 18 bases remained unmatched. The CDR3 spans 19 residues. Here the CDR3 reads CASSLTPTSSGRAGNEQFF. The CDR3, as DNA: TGTGCCAGCAGCCTAACTCCGACTAGTAGCGGGAGGGCCGGGAATGAGCAGTTCTTC.

The sample holds many counts of this clone. V and J are TRBV3-1 (or the pseudogene TRBV3-2) and TRBJ1-5; D call uncertain. The CDR3 has 17 amino acids. Germline loops: CDR1 LGHDT, CDR2 YNNKEL (reference sequence). The ends were cut back, 0 bases at V and 4 bases at J, with 16 bases in the middle. CDR3 DNA sequence: TGTGCCAGCAGCCAAGACTTTCTTAGCGGAGTGAATCAGCCCCAGCATTTT. It codes for CASSQDFLSGVNQPQHF.

This clone appeared a single time. The V and J genes are TRBV28 and TRBJ2-7; 7 nucleotides align to TRBD2. V lost 5 bases and J lost 4; bases outside the gene matches: 8. Germline assignment: CDR1 MDHEN and CDR2 SYDVKM. The CDR3 totals 14 residues. This CDR3 is CASSPRGVVYEQYF. Here the CDR3 DNA reads TGTGCCAGCAGTCCCCGGGGGGTGGTATACGAGCAGTACTTC.

A single count supports this clone. V and J are TRBV10-2 and TRBJ2-3; 10 bases are shared with TRBD2. After removal of 10 bases from V and 8 bases from J, the junction contained 12 bases not matched to a gene. Germline V lookup: CDR1 WSHSY, CDR2 SAAADI. The CDR3 is 14 amino acids. CDR3 sequence: CATHTSGNWGTQYF. The CDR3 region has the DNA TGCGCCACCCATACTAGCGGGAACTGGGGTACGCAGTATTTT.

The chain is built from TRBV29-1 and TRBJ2-7, with a weak D call TRBD2 (6 bases). CDR1 is SQVTM, CDR2 ANQGSEA, per germline. The CDR3 runs to 14 residues. V lost 6 bases and J 2 bases, leaving 17 bases between the germline ends. This CDR3 is CSVVPSAGTYEQYF. CDR3 in DNA: TGCAGCGTCGTACCATCTGCGGGGACCTACGAGCAGTACTTC.

The chain joins TRBV2 to TRBJ2-2; 10 nucleotides line up with TRBD1. J gave up 7 bases and V 6 bases, and 2 bases lay outside the gene matches. Germline values: CDR1 SNHLY, CDR2 FYNNEI. The CDR3 consists of 13 residues. The CDR3 spells CASRGQGVGELFF. The DNA of the CDR3 is TGTGCCAGCAGAGGACAGGGGGTCGGGGAGCTGTTTTTT.

This sequence joins TRBV6-5 and TRBJ2-7, with TRBD2 matching 11 bases. Germline lookup yields CDR1 MNHEY and CDR2 SVGAGI. The trim removed 5 bases at V and 0 bases at J, leaving 3 bases unmatched. This CDR3 region has 15 residues. This CDR3 is CASSRLAGSSYEQYF. In nucleotides, the CDR3 is TGTGCCAGCAGTAGACTAGCGGGGAGCTCCTACGAGCAGTACTTC.

There are many counts of this clone. V gene TRBV4-2 combines with J gene TRBJ2-5, with TRBD2 matching 8 bases. J lost 5 bases, V lost 0 bases, and 5 bases had no gene match. The CDR3 is made up of 15 amino acids. Germline CDR1 is LGHNA and CDR2 is YNFKEQ. DNA for the CDR3: TGTGCCAGCAGCCAAGACGACGGGAGGGGGGAGACCCAGTACTTC. The encoded protein is CASSQDDGRGETQYF.

V is TRBV11-3 and J is TRBJ2-1, with D tentatively TRBD1 (6 bases). V was trimmed by 5 bases and J by 9 bases, leaving 20 bases between them. From germline, CDR1 is SGHNT and CDR2 YENEEA. The CDR3 extends over 15 amino acids. CDR3 residues: CASSPGSEGRGEQFF. The CDR3 region has the DNA TGTGCCAGCAGCCCGGGGTCAGAAGGCAGGGGTGAGCAGTTCTTC.

J is TRBJ2-2 and V is TRBV18, with 9 bases lining up with TRBD1. V was pared by 6 bases and J by 2 bases, with 7 bases of the junction left unmatched. CDR1 and CDR2 (germline): KGHSH, LQKENI. The length of the CDR3 is 16 residues. CDR3 coding DNA: TGTGCCAGCTCCCATACAGGGGGCTCCAACACCGGGGAGCTGTTTTTT. This gives the protein CASSHTGGSNTGELFF.

This chain connects TRBV21-1 to TRBJ2-7; TRBD2 was called by the table and not checked on the DNA. TRBV21-1 is a recognized pseudogene. The CDR3 extends over 17 amino acids. CDR3 protein: CASSTNHGTSGSYEQYF. The CDR3 DNA reads as TGTGCCAGCAGCACGAACCACGGGACTAGCGGGAGTTACGAGCAGTACTTC.

J is TRBJ1-4 and V is TRBV7-2; TRBD1 might be the D (5 bases). V lost 4 bases, J lost 0 bases, and 9 bases lay in between. Germline CDR1 reads SGHTA; CDR2 reads FQGNSA. The CDR3 extends over 15 amino acids. The CDR3 loop is CASSSQTATNEKLFF. In DNA form, the CDR3 reads TGTGCCAGCAGCTCTCAGACAGCAACTAATGAAAAACTGTTTTTT.

The rearrangement uses TRBV27 and TRBJ2-6; tentative D call: TRBD2 (6 bases). The CDR3 contains 17 residues. CDR1 is MNHEY, CDR2 SMNVEV, per germline (reference sequence). V was cut by 8 bases and J by 2 bases, with 19 bases left in between. In nucleotides, the CDR3 is TGTGCCAGCCGACTCTCGGGACTGGCAGCTGGGGCCAACGTCCTGACTTTC. Protein: CASRLSGLAAGANVLTF. Full variable domain (remainder filled in from reference TRBV27 and TRBJ2-6): EAQVTQNPRYLITVTGKKLTVTCSQNMNHEYMSWYRQDPGLGLRQIYYSMNVEVTDKGDVPEGYKVSRKEKRNFPLILESPSPNQTSLYFCASRLSGLAAGANVLTFGAGSRLTVL.

The genes are TRBV7-9 and TRBJ2-3, with D possibly matching TRBD2 (7 bases). The CDR3 consists of 18 residues. Germline values: CDR1 SEHNR, CDR2 FQNEAQ (reference sequence). V dropped 0 bases and J dropped 1 base, with 17 bases sitting between them. This CDR3 reads CASSLARLPGGGTDTQYF. CDR3 nucleotide sequence: TGTGCCAGCAGCTTAGCGAGACTACCGGGGGGCGGCACAGATACGCAGTATTTT.

This clone occurred a few times. This chain connects TRBV19 to TRBJ2-7; 12 bases line up with TRBD2. The junction had 10 bases not matched to a gene; V was cut back by 3 bases and J by 4 bases. This CDR3 is built from 17 residues. The V gene's germline CDR1 is LNHDA and CDR2 SQIVND (reference sequence). The CDR3, as DNA: TGTGCCAGTAGTATGAGGGGCGGACTAGCGGGACCATACGAGCAGTACTTC. Amino acid sequence: CASSMRGGLAGPYEQYF.

This clone was seen only a few times. The V call is TRBV2, the J call TRBJ1-1; D perhaps matches TRBD1 (6 bases). The V and J ends lost 11 bases and 4 bases respectively, with 14 bases between them. The germline CDR1 and CDR2 sequences are SNHLY and FYNNEI. This CDR3 has 12 amino acids. The CDR3 nucleotides read TGTGCCGGAACAGGGATCCTCACTGAAGCTTTCTTT. Translation: CAGTGILTEAFF.

This rearrangement joins TRBV28 to TRBJ2-2; tentative D call: TRBD1 (5 bases). The CDR3 extends over 16 amino acids. The germline gives CDR1 MDHEN, CDR2 SYDVKM. Trimming took off 5 bases at V and 6 bases at J, with 19 bases between the two ends. Here the CDR3 DNA reads TGTGCCAGCAGTCCCTTGACAGCCTACCGGGCCGGGGAGCTGTTTTTT. Translated: CASSPLTAYRAGELFF.

J is TRBJ2-1 and V is TRBV6-2 or TRBV6-3; TRBD2 agrees at 10 bases. The CDR3 has 15 residues. CDR1 and CDR2 from the germline V gene are MNHEY and SVGEGT. V shed 1 base and J 5 bases; nucleotides not matched to a gene: 2. CDR3 bases: TGTGCCAGCAGTTACTTACTAGCGGGAAACAATGAGCAGTTCTTC. Amino acids: CASSYLLAGNNEQFF.

The chain couples TRBV5-4 to TRBJ2-3; TRBD2 matches at 12 bases. Per germline, CDR1 SGHNT and CDR2 YYREEE (reference sequence). The V and J ends lost 4 bases and 3 bases, in that order; junction bases with no gene match: 9. The CDR3 is made up of 17 amino acids. The CDR3 DNA is TGTGCCAGCAGCGCCTCGACTAGCGGGAGTGGGACAGATACGCAGTATTTT. Translation gives CASSASTSGSGTDTQYF.

The CDR3, as DNA: TGTGCCTGGGGACGGACAGTGAACACTGAAGCTTTCTTT. This codes for CAWGRTVNTEAFF. This chain connects TRBV30 to TRBJ1-1, with D possibly being TRBD1 (6 bases). The germline V and J ends were trimmed by 5 bases and 0 bases, with 10 bases remaining between them. This CDR3 is 13 amino acids long. The germline gives CDR1 GTSNPN, CDR2 SVGIG (reference sequence). Variable domain in full (rest from reference TRBV30 and TRBJ1-1): SQTIHQWPATLVQPVGSPLSLECTVEGTSNPNLYWYRQAAGRGLQLLFYSVGIGQISSEVPQNLSASRPQDRQFILSSKKLLLSDSGFYLCAWGRTVNTEAFFGQGTRLTVV.

The chain couples TRBV10-1 to TRBJ1-5; 7 bases line up with TRBD1. The CDR3 totals 16 residues. The ends lost 2 bases at V and 2 bases at J; junction bases unmatched: 6. The germline V gene has CDR1 WNHNN and CDR2 SYGVQD (reference sequence). CDR3 region: CASSEPNDRGNQPQHF. CDR3 DNA sequence: TGCGCCAGCAGTGAGCCCAACGACAGGGGCAATCAGCCCCAGCATTTT.